This T cell receptor (beta chain) derives from a study of blood T cell repertoires in COVID-19. Study at large: T cells, B-cell-depleted T cells, or PBMCs provided the cDNA or gDNA that served as material.

CDR1 is LGHDT, CDR2 YNNKEL, per germline (reference sequence). This CDR3 region has 14 residues. Losses at the gene ends were 4 bases for V and 7 bases for J; bases not matched to a gene: 2. Sequencing used immunoSEQ multiplex PCR; TCRdb keeps in-frame clones, though not all of them. This table has some 80,000 clones, more than 75% appearing once. This chain links TRBV3-1 (or the pseudogene TRBV3-2) with TRBJ1-5; the match to TRBD1 covers 12 bases. The sequenced sample was peripheral blood. The sequence came from a man older than 75 with active or convalescent COVID-19. DNA of the CDR3: TGTGCCAGCAGCCCTGGGACAGGGGGCCAGCCCCAGCATTTT. This sequence encodes CASSPGTGGQPQHF.